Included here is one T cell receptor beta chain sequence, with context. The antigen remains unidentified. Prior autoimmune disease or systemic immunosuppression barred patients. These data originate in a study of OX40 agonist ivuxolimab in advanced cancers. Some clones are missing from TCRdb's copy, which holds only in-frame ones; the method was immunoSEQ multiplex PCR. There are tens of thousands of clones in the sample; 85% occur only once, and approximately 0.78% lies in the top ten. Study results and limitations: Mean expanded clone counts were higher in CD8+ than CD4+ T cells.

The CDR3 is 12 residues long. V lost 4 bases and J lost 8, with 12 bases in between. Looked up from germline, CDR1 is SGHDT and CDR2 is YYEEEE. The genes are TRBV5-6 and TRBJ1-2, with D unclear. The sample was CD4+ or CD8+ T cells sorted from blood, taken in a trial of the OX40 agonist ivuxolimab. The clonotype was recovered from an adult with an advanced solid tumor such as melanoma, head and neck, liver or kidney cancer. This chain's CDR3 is CASSPVRGGYTF. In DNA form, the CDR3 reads TGTGCCAGCAGCCCGGTAAGAGGCGGCTACACCTTC.